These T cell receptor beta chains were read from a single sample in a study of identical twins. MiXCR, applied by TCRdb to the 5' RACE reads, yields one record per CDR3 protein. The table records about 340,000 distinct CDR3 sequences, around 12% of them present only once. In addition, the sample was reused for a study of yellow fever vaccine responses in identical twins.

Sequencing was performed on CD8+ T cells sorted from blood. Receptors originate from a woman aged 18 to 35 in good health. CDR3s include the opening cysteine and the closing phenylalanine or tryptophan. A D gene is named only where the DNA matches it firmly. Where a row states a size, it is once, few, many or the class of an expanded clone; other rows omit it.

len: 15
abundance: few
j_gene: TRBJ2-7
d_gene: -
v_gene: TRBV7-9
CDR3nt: TGTGCCAGCAGCCCCGACAGTAGTCCAAGCTACGAGCAGTACTTC
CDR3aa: CASSPDSSPSYEQYF

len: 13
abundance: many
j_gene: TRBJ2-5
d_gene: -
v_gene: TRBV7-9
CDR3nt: TGTGCCAGCAGCTTACCGAACCAAGAGACCCAGTACTTC
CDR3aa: CASSLPNQETQYF

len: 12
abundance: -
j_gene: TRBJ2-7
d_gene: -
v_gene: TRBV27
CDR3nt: TGTGCCAGTGGGGTTACTAGCTACGAGCAGTACTTC
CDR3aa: CASGVTSYEQYF

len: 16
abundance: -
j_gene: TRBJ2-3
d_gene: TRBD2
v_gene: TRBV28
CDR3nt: TGTGCCAGCAGCCTTGAGGGAGGGAGTGACACAGATACGCAGTATTTT
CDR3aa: CASSLEGGSDTDTQYF

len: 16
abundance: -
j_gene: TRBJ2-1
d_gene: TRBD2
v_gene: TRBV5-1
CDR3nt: TGCGCCAGCAGCTTGGTGCGGACTAGCGGGAAGAATGAGCAGTTCTTC
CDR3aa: CASSLVRTSGKNEQFF

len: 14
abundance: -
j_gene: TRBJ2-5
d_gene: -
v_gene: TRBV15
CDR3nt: TGTGCCACCAGCAACCGGGAGTATCAAGAGACCCAGTACTTC
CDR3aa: CATSNREYQETQYF

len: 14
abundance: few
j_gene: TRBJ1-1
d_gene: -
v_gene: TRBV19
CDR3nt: TGTGCCAGTAGTGAAGGGATAGTGGACACTGAAGCTTTCTTT
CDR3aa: CASSEGIVDTEAFF

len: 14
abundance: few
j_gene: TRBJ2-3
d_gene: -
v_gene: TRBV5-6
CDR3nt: TGTGCCAGCAGCACGAGGTTTAGCACAGATACGCAGTATTTT
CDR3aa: CASSTRFSTDTQYF

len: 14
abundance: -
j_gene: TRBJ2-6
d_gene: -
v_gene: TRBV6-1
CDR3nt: TGTGCCAGCATTGGGTCCTCTGGGGCCAACGTCCTGACTTTC
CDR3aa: CASIGSSGANVLTF

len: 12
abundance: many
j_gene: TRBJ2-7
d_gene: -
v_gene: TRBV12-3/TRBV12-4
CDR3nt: TGTGCCAGCAGTTCCCCCTCCTACGAGCAGTACTTC
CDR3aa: CASSSPSYEQYF

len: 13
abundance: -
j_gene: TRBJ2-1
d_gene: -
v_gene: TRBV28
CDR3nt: TGTGCCAGCAGTTTATCGAACCCCAATGAGCAGTTCTTC
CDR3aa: CASSLSNPNEQFF

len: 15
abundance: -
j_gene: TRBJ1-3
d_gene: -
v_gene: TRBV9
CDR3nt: TGTGCCAGCAGCCCTGAAGGGACGGGAGGAAACACCATATATTTT
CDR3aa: CASSPEGTGGNTIYF

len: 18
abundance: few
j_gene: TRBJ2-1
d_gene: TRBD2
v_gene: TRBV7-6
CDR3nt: TGTGCCAGCAGCTCCGCCGGGACTAGCTGGGGGGGTTACAATGAGCAGTTCTTC
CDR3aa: CASSSAGTSWGGYNEQFF

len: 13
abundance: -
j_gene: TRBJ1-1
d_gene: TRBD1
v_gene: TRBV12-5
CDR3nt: TGTGCTAGTGACAGCGACAGGGACACTGAAGCTTTCTTT
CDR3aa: CASDSDRDTEAFF

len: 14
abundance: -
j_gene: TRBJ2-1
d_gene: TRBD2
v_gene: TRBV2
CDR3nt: TGTGCCAGCATTGACCGGACTAGCGCCAATGAGCAGTTCTTC
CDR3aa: CASIDRTSANEQFF

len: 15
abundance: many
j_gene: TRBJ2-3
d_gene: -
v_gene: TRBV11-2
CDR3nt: TGTGCCAGCAGCTTTGGGGGTAGGAGTATAGATACGCAGTATTTT
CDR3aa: CASSFGGRSIDTQYF

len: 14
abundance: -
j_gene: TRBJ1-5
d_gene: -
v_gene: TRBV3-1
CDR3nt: TGTGCCAGCAGCCAAGTGAGGGTCGATCAGCCCCAGCATTTT
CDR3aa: CASSQVRVDQPQHF

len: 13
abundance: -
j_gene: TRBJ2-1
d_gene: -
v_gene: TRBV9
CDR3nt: TGTGCCAGCAGCGTAGTCATGGGGGATGAGCAGTTCTTC
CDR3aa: CASSVVMGDEQFF

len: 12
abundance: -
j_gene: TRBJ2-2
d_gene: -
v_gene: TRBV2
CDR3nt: TGTGCCAGCAGGCCTTACACCGGGGAGCTGTTTTTT
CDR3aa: CASRPYTGELFF

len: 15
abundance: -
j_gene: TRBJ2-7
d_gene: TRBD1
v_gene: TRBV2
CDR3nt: TGTGCCAGCCGGGATTACGGGACAGGGTCCTACGAGCAGTACTTC
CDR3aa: CASRDYGTGSYEQYF

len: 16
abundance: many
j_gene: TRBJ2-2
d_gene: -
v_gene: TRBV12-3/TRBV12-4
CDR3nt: TGTGCCAGCAGCGATAAAGGACCTTCGAACACCGGGGAGCTGTTTTTT
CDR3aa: CASSDKGPSNTGELFF

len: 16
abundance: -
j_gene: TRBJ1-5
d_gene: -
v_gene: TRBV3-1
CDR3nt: TGTGCCAGCAGCCAAGATGGGGGCAGGGGTGATCAGCCCCAGCATTTT
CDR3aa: CASSQDGGRGDQPQHF

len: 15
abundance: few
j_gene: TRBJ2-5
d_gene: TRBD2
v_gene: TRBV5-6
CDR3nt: TGTGCCAGCAGCTTGGGGCTAGCGGTGGCAGAGACCCAGTACTTC
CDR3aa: CASSLGLAVAETQYF